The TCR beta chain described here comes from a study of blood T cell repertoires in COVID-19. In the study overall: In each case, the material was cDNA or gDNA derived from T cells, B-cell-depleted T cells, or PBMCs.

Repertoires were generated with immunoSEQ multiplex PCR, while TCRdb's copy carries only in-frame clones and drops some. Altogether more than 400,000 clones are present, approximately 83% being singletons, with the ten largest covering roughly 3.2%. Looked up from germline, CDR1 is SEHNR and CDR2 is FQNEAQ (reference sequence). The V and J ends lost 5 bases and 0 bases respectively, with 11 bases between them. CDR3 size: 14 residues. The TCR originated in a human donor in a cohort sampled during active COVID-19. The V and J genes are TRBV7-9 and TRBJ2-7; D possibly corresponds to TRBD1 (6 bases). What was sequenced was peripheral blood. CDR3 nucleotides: TGTGCCAGCAGCCCCCGGACAGACTCCTACGAGCAGTACTTC. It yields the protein CASSPRTDSYEQYF.